The sequence of this TCR beta chain was determined in a study of long-term antiretroviral therapy in people with HIV (dated 2022 in TCRdb). Study-wide context: The earliest samples were collected roughly a decade before the 2015 WHO recommendation for immediate ART, at a time when ART was usually postponed until CD4 counts fell. From some 27 adults with confirmed HIV infection, the cohort provided 150 to 200 cryopreserved PBMC samples, gathered serially across a mean of about six years (range 1-12). A retrospective serial study tested whether ART initiation and durable HIV suppression were associated with changes in peripheral blood TRB repertoire composition and diversity. About 40% of the 30 participants with HIV were female. Test extractions of a monoclonal T-cell line alongside under 35 polyclonal samples showed no cross-contamination during QIAcube processing. The investigation overall reported the following: HIV repertoires had narrower CDR3 length ranges than controls, and the network structure suggested an antigen-experienced repertoire that shifted only slightly toward naive after ART. Samples dated from the mid-2000s to the late 2010s, and the ART regimens used may be less effective than current ones. Starting ART was linked to a significant rise in TRB diversity, yet even with long-term ART the diversity remained significantly lower than in transplant donor controls. Inferences about post-ART repertoire changes are limited because no data were available on ART adherence, viral resistance or therapy changes. Unsorted PBMC were profiled instead of sorted CD4+ and CD8+ T cells because pre-ART samples had limited cell numbers. Expanded TRB clones identified before ART initiation dominated the repertoire across all time points, though the dominance fluctuated and decreased in many PLHIV after ART. Since PBMC availability was limited, sequencing covered only the TCR beta chain, with no alpha chain pairing.

From the cysteine up to the phenylalanine, the CDR3 has a length of 14 residues. Just CDR3 DNA is preserved here, 42 bases in frame from base 1. From the germline V gene, CDR1 is MNHNS and CDR2 is SASEGT. V and J lose 3 bases and 6 bases, and a span of 12 bases separates them. As to this clone: This receptor's antigen is unknown. The record has no base qualities; no much larger clone is one base away.

Inclusion was restricted to participants for whom at least one PBMC sample before ART initiation and at least two post-ART samples were available. Treatment was received in the United States of America by all participants with HIV. Before DNA extraction, cryopreserved samples containing 1-10 million PBMC were thawed and washed. At the time of the earliest PBMC sample, participants with HIV were aged between about 23 and 55 years. Per participant, PBMC samples came from 1-4 timepoints prior to ART initiation and 2-8 timepoints following ART initiation, for a median of 7 samples. Serial HIV viral load, CD4+ T-cell count, ART history and demographic data were obtained for every participant. A Qiagen kit on a QIAcube was used to extract genomic DNA from unsorted PBMC, with samples processed in batches of 12. The immunoSEQ hsTCRB v3.0 assay was used at survey level resolution to sequence the TRB variable region. The targeted TRB sequencing depth was about 35,000-55,000 T-cell genomes per sample. Pooled TRB libraries were sequenced on an Illumina MiSeq with a v3 150-cycle kit. Regarding the original processing steps: Repertoire analysis ran in R within a reproducible Nextflow workflow covering QC, data transformation and analysis. Custom analyses were implemented in LymphoSeq2, an R package for AIRR-Seq data exploration. A handful of samples yielding fewer than 5000 total TRB sequences were excluded, leaving 150 to 200 analyzed HIV repertoires. Among the 190 or so HIV repertoires that were kept, 59 were collected before ART initiation and about 130 were collected after ART initiation. Repertoires were downsampled to 5000 TRB nucleotide sequences, and summary statistics were averaged over 100 downsampling iterations. TRB sequences were retained for analysis only if CDR3 regions of at least seven amino acids were present. Diversity was assessed using a clonality score derived from Shannon entropy and using the Gini coefficient. In the repertoire networks, any two of the top 5000 CDR3 amino acid sequences were connected whenever the two sequences differed by an edit distance of one. For TRB CDR3 amino acid sequences, GLIPH2 was used to predict antigen specificity groups and MHC restriction. To flag known associations with CMV, EBV, HIV or tissue antigens, CDR3 amino acid sequences were compared against VDJdb and McPAS-TCR. Pre-ART, post-ART and control groups were compared with Wilcoxon signed-rank tests and Holm-Bonferroni correction. TCRdb stores this immuneACCESS table with in-frame sequences only. Part of the clones is absent; in the studies checked, under half of the shortfall reflects unresolved V genes, and no reason is known for the rest. V and J calls and clone size are those listed in that table; D and trimming were worked out from the DNA. This sample holds 8,500 to 9,500 clones; around 77% were observed only once. Jointly, the top ten make up around 14% of the sample.

The source of this sequence is a man aged 25 to 45 with HIV. Recombination connected TRBV6-1 to TRBJ1-5; the D gene identity is not certain. Here the sequenced sample was unsorted PBMCs, taken 0.4 years before starting antiretroviral therapy. The DNA is as follows: TGTGCCAGCAGTGATCCCCGGAGGTTTCAGCCCCAGCATTTT. The resulting protein is CASSDPRRFQPQHF.